This is a list of T cell receptor beta chains from one sample in a study of Tregs in tolerant kidney transplant recipients. TCRdb's copy holds only in-frame clones and misses some; the assay was immunoSEQ multiplex PCR. The table records roughly 99,000 clones, under 95% of them present only once. Sequenced material: CD4+ T cells from blood, taken before the transplant. The receptors originated from a human donor who received a combined kidney and bone marrow transplant. The conserved cysteine and the conserved F or W are not part of the CDR3 here. Expanded clones get a size class; other rows say once, few or many, or leave the size out.

v_gene: TRBV7-3; j_gene: TRBJ2-7; abundance: -; CDR3aa: ASSLTATAGYEQY
v_gene: TRBV15; j_gene: TRBJ2-7; abundance: -; CDR3aa: ATSRGTGYEQY
v_gene: TRBV25-1; j_gene: TRBJ1-6; abundance: -; CDR3aa: ASSHLDSEYSPLH
v_gene: TRBV5-1; j_gene: TRBJ1-1; abundance: -; CDR3aa: ASSLEELGHPNTEAF
v_gene: TRBV5-5; j_gene: TRBJ1-3; abundance: -; CDR3aa: ASSWNNLDSRSGNTIY
v_gene: TRBV19; j_gene: TRBJ1-1; abundance: -; CDR3aa: ASSKQGTMNTEAF
v_gene: TRBV29-1; j_gene: TRBJ2-4; abundance: -; CDR3aa: SAWPTIKNIQY
v_gene: TRBV5-1; j_gene: TRBJ2-7; abundance: -; CDR3aa: ASSSPGVGEQY
v_gene: TRBV6-4; j_gene: TRBJ1-3; abundance: few; CDR3aa: ASDFRRDTIY
v_gene: TRBV28; j_gene: TRBJ1-2; abundance: -; CDR3aa: ASSSAGARGLEGYT
v_gene: TRBV11-3; j_gene: TRBJ2-5; abundance: -; CDR3aa: ASSPVGGQGRQETQY
v_gene: TRBV7-9; j_gene: TRBJ1-5; abundance: -; CDR3aa: ASSHVGGQYSNQPQH
v_gene: TRBV7-9; j_gene: TRBJ1-4; abundance: -; CDR3aa: ASSLTRNNEKLF
v_gene: TRBV5-6; j_gene: TRBJ2-5; abundance: -; CDR3aa: ASSARFPYQETQY
v_gene: TRBV28; j_gene: TRBJ2-7; abundance: -; CDR3aa: ASSDGGGSYEQY
v_gene: TRBV12-5; j_gene: TRBJ2-5; abundance: -; CDR3aa: ASGLAVREAQY
v_gene: TRBV30; j_gene: TRBJ1-5; abundance: -; CDR3aa: AWSVGFGQGAGQPQH
v_gene: TRBV6-5; j_gene: TRBJ2-7; abundance: -; CDR3aa: ASSSGRDRAGEQY
v_gene: TRBV4-1; j_gene: TRBJ2-7; abundance: -; CDR3aa: ASSQVRQHEQY
v_gene: TRBV2; j_gene: TRBJ2-4; abundance: -; CDR3aa: ASSGGLAKNIQY
v_gene: TRBV28; j_gene: TRBJ1-6; abundance: -; CDR3aa: ASGESSYNSPLH
v_gene: TRBV7-2; j_gene: TRBJ1-1; abundance: -; CDR3aa: ASSLAPGDTEAF
v_gene: TRBV7-6; j_gene: TRBJ1-6; abundance: -; CDR3aa: ASSSSLQGSYNSPLH
v_gene: TRBV2; j_gene: TRBJ2-7; abundance: -; CDR3aa: ASGLVPHEQY
v_gene: TRBV29-1; j_gene: TRBJ1-4; abundance: -; CDR3aa: SVSDIATNEKLF
v_gene: TRBV6-6; j_gene: TRBJ2-2; abundance: -; CDR3aa: ASSTRGGSGELF
v_gene: TRBV4-2; j_gene: TRBJ2-2; abundance: -; CDR3aa: ASRTTNTGELF
v_gene: TRBV14; j_gene: TRBJ1-2; abundance: -; CDR3aa: ASSQDSSYGYT
v_gene: TRBV29-1; j_gene: TRBJ1-1; abundance: -; CDR3aa: SVTGEVNTEAF
v_gene: TRBV11-2; j_gene: TRBJ2-1; abundance: once; CDR3aa: ASSIRQVSSYNEQF
v_gene: TRBV2; j_gene: TRBJ1-1; abundance: few; CDR3aa: ASSLTENTEAF
v_gene: TRBV6-1; j_gene: TRBJ2-1; abundance: once; CDR3aa: ASSAETGAYNEQF
v_gene: TRBV4-3; j_gene: TRBJ2-3; abundance: -; CDR3aa: ASSPGLAGGLDTQY
v_gene: TRBV19; j_gene: TRBJ1-2; abundance: -; CDR3aa: ASTPSPTGRGYT
v_gene: TRBV18; j_gene: TRBJ2-7; abundance: -; CDR3aa: ASSPLAGGREQY
v_gene: TRBV25-1; j_gene: TRBJ1-3; abundance: once; CDR3aa: ASSGPGGSGNTIY
v_gene: TRBV6-5; j_gene: TRBJ1-1; abundance: -; CDR3aa: ASSYWRMNTEAF
v_gene: TRBV7-3; j_gene: TRBJ2-1; abundance: -; CDR3aa: ASSLIAGSYNEQF
v_gene: TRBV30; j_gene: TRBJ1-2; abundance: -; CDR3aa: AWRGPGGGEERYGYT
v_gene: TRBV7-2; j_gene: TRBJ2-7; abundance: -; CDR3aa: ASSLDGLAVWREQY
v_gene: TRBV27; j_gene: TRBJ2-7; abundance: -; CDR3aa: ASRSPWASGSYEQY
v_gene: TRBV5-4; j_gene: TRBJ1-3; abundance: -; CDR3aa: ASSLIGVGNTIY
v_gene: TRBV30; j_gene: TRBJ1-2; abundance: -; CDR3aa: AWSRFGSLSPNYGYT
v_gene: TRBV18; j_gene: TRBJ2-5; abundance: -; CDR3aa: ASSLRTGQETQY
v_gene: TRBV5-1; j_gene: TRBJ1-3; abundance: few; CDR3aa: ASSLESRVASGNTIY
v_gene: TRBV7-2; j_gene: TRBJ1-5; abundance: -; CDR3aa: ASSSKQGASGQPQH
v_gene: TRBV9; j_gene: TRBJ2-1; abundance: -; CDR3aa: ASSVAVGTGYNEQF